This is a list of T cell receptor beta chains from one sample in a study of blood T cell repertoires in COVID-19. Libraries were prepared by immunoSEQ multiplex PCR; TCRdb keeps only in-frame clonotypes and omits some of them. This sample has 95,000 to 150,000 clones, with around 82% found just once. Sample: peripheral blood. The receptors were gathered from a man aged 30 to 39 with COVID-19, enrolled during active disease. The CDR3 runs from the conserved cysteine through the conserved F or W. D genes are given only for firm matches. Clone size is shown for a subset of rows, as once, few, many or a class of expanded clone.

>TRBJ1-1|-|TRBV4-2|-
TGTGCCAGCAGCCAAGACGGCCTGACAGGAGTGAACACTGAAGCTTTCTTT
CASSQDGLTGVNTEAFF
>TRBJ2-7|TRBD1|TRBV4-2|-
TGTGCCAGCAGCCATTTTCTGAGTCGGCAGGGGGCTAACTACGAGCAGTACTTC
CASSHFLSRQGANYEQYF
>TRBJ2-5|-|TRBV5-1|-
TGCGCCAGCAGCTTGCAAGTTACAGGGGGGGTCCAAGAGACCCAGTACTTC
CASSLQVTGGVQETQYF
>TRBJ1-4|-|TRBV2|-
TGTGCCAGCAGTTTCCAGGGGTATGAAGAAAAACTGTTTTTT
CASSFQGYEEKLFF
>TRBJ2-2|-|TRBV6-5|-
TGTGCCAGCAGTTCCAATGCGGGCGGGCGGACCGGGGAGCTGTTTTTT
CASSSNAGGRTGELFF
>TRBJ1-1|TRBD1|TRBV28|few
TGTGCCAGCTTTACCACCGGGACAGGGGGCTTTGGCACTGAAGCTTTCTTT
CASFTTGTGGFGTEAFF
>TRBJ1-4|-|TRBV10-3|-
TGTGCCATCAGTGACCGGACTGCGGGGGGTGAAAAACTGTTTTTT
CAISDRTAGGEKLFF
>TRBJ1-2|-|TRBV2|-
TGTGCCAGCAGTGTCGACAGCTCGACCTATGGCTACACCTTC
CASSVDSSTYGYTF
>TRBJ1-2|-|TRBV4-2|-
TGTGCCAGCAGCCAAGACCGGATGGGGGGTTACTACTATGGCTACACCTTC
CASSQDRMGGYYYGYTF
>TRBJ2-7|-|TRBV29-1|-
TGCAGCGCCCAAAGGGCGGTGGGAGCATACGAGCAGTACTTC
CSAQRAVGAYEQYF
>TRBJ1-4|TRBD1|TRBV10-3|-
TGTGCCATCAGACCGGGACAGGGCGGAGGATTTGAAAAACTGTTTTTT
CAIRPGQGGGFEKLFF
>TRBJ2-1|-|TRBV15|-
TGTGCCACCAGCTCCATCAATGAGCAGTTCTTC
CATSSINEQFF
>TRBJ2-3|-|TRBV6-5|-
TGTGCCAGCAGTTACCAGGAAACAGATACGCAGTATTTT
CASSYQETDTQYF
>TRBJ2-7|TRBD2|TRBV2|-
TGTGCCAGCAGTGGGACTAGCGCGGACGAGCAGTACTTC
CASSGTSADEQYF
>TRBJ2-2|-|TRBV4-2|-
TGTGCCAGCAGCCAAGATCGTGGGGGGGGCACGAACACCGGGGAGCTGTTTTTT
CASSQDRGGGTNTGELFF
>TRBJ1-5|TRBD1|TRBV30|-
TGTGCCTGGACCCATACAGGGGACGGTCAGCCCCAGCATTTT
CAWTHTGDGQPQHF
>TRBJ2-5|-|TRBV2|-
TGTGCCAGCAAGCTGAGCCCAGAGACCCAGTACTTC
CASKLSPETQYF
>TRBJ2-5|TRBD2|TRBV15|-
TGTGCCACCAGCAGAGGAGTGCAGACTAGCTCAGAGACCCAGTACTTC
CATSRGVQTSSETQYF
>TRBJ1-4|-|TRBV28|-
TGTGCCAGCAGTGGAGGGTCTAATGAAAAACTGTTTTTT
CASSGGSNEKLFF
>TRBJ2-7|-|TRBV9|-
TGTGCCAGCAGCGGAACAGGGTGGTCCTACGAGCAGTACTTC
CASSGTGWSYEQYF
>TRBJ2-7|TRBD1|TRBV4-1|-
TGCGCCAGCAGCCTCCGGACAGGGTCCTACGAGCAGTACTTC
CASSLRTGSYEQYF
>TRBJ1-1|TRBD1|TRBV30|-
TGTGCCTGGAGTCAACAGGGGGCACGTGGGGCTTTCTTT
CAWSQQGARGAFF
>TRBJ1-1|-|TRBV19|-
TGTGTCTCTTCACCCGTATATCCAGGGCACAATCCGACTGAAGCTTTCTTT
CVSSPVYPGHNPTEAFF
>TRBJ2-1|-|TRBV15|-
TGTGCCACCAGCAGAGATCGAAGCGCGTCCGGGAATGAGCAGTTCTTC
CATSRDRSASGNEQFF
>TRBJ2-3|-|TRBV30|few
TGTGCCTGGCGCGCGGGGTCGATTGGAGATACGCAGTATTTT
CAWRAGSIGDTQYF
>TRBJ1-2|TRBD1|TRBV11-3|-
TGTGCCAGCAGCTTCGGACAGGCTAACTATGGCTACACCTTC
CASSFGQANYGYTF
>TRBJ2-3|-|TRBV1|-
TGCACCAGCAGCCAAGATTTGGCTGCGGGGAACCACACAGATACGCAGTATTTT
CTSSQDLAAGNHTDTQYF
>TRBJ1-1|TRBD1|TRBV13|-
TGTGCCAGCAGCGCCACAGGGGATCGGACTGAAGCTTTCTTT
CASSATGDRTEAFF
>TRBJ1-1|-|TRBV5-1|-
TGCGCCAGCAGCTTGGATCAAGTTTCAGGGAGGCCTGAAGCTTTCTTT
CASSLDQVSGRPEAFF
>TRBJ1-6|-|TRBV19|-
TGTGCCAGTAGTAGCTCGGACGGGGGAAGCTCCTATAATTCACCCCTCCACTTT
CASSSSDGGSSYNSPLHF
>TRBJ2-2|TRBD2|TRBV24-1|-
TGTGCCACCAGTGATTCAGGGACTAGCGGGGCCGGGGAGCTGTTTTTT
CATSDSGTSGAGELFF
>TRBJ2-5|TRBD2|TRBV2|-
TGTGCCAGCAGTGAAGGGGCGGGAGGGCCGGAGACCCAGTACTTC
CASSEGAGGPETQYF
>TRBJ1-4|-|TRBV6-5|-
TGTGCCGGCGACATACCAGGGACTAATGAAAAACTGTTTTTT
CAGDIPGTNEKLFF
>TRBJ2-1|-|TRBV12-3/TRBV12-4|-
TGTGCCAGCAGTCGCGCGGCTAAGCAGTTCTTC
CASSRAAKQFF
>TRBJ2-3|-|TRBV11-2|many
TGTGCCAGCAGCTTTAGCGGAGTTGATACGCAGTATTTT
CASSFSGVDTQYF
>TRBJ2-5|-|TRBV6-5|-
TGTGCCAGCAGTTACCGGAGTCCGGGCGAGGGGACCCAGTACTTC
CASSYRSPGEGTQYF
>TRBJ1-1|TRBD1|TRBV5-1|-
TGCGCCAGCAGCTCCCCAGGACAGGGGACCACTGAAGCTTTCTTT
CASSSPGQGTTEAFF